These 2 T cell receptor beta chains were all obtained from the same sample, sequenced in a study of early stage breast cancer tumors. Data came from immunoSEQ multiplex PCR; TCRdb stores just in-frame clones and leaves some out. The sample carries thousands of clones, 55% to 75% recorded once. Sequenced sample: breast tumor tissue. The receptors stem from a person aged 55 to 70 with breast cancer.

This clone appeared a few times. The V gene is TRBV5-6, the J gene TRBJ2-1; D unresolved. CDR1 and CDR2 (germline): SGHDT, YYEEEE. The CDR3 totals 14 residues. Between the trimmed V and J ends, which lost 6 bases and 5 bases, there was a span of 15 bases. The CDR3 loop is CASMRRDTNNEQFF. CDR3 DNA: TGTGCCAGCATGCGGCGAGACACGAACAATGAGCAGTTCTTC.

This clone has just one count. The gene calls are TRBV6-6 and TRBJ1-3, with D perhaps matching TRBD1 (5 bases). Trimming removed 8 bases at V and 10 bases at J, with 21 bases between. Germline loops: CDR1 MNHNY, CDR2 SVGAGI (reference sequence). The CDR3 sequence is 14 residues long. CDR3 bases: TGTGCCAGCTGGACGAGGGCAGGGCGAGGGACCATATATTTT. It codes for CASWTRAGRGTIYF.